One TCR beta chain is described in this entry. It has no known antigen specificity. The instrument was an Illumina HiSeq 2000. The TCR beta cDNA libraries were made using 5'RACE template switching, a step that added both a universal primer site and unique molecular identifiers. Synthesis of cDNA was primed from the TCR beta constant segment and was followed by two consecutive PCR amplification steps. Regarding the original processing steps: MIGEC was used to demultiplex reads and group reads by UMI, and MiTCR was used to assemble and quantify clonotypes. To exclude erroneous sequences, any TCR cDNA sequence not supported by at least two reads was discarded. The tcR package was used for downstream repertoire analysis, with clonotypes matched between fractions based on CDR3 nucleotide sequence plus V segment. Antigen specificity was annotated against VDJdb with VDJmatch, allowing one amino acid substitution in CDR3. Following TCRdb reprocessing, every CDR3 protein sequence forms one entry, and DNA is not provided. Clone size and V and J calls follow TCRdb, not the original study. The table kept for this sample lists 440,000 or so distinct CDR3 sequences. The top ten clones comprise roughly 8% of the sample.

The data stem from a study of T cells expressing NK-cell markers (dated by TCRdb to the early 2020s). About the full investigation: In sorted CD3+CD56+NKG2C+, CD3+CD56+NKG2C- and CD3+CD56-NKG2C+ T-cell subsets from about eight donors, TCR beta-chain repertoires were profiled. Of the eight sequenced donors, seven were found to be HCMV-seropositive and one was found to be HCMV-seronegative. The eight sequenced donors were randomly selected healthy volunteers, three men and five women. Illumina HiSeq 2000/2500, MiSeq or NextSeq was used to sequence libraries as 2 x 150 bp reads.

What the authors observed across the whole study: Those dominant clonotypes were again the most abundant among CD3+CD56-NKG2C+ cells in a few donors, at 28.3-60.1%. It remained unclear whether the expanded NKG2C-expressing T cell clones were specific for HCMV antigens. In more than 5 donors, the dominant CD3+CD56+NKG2C+ clonotypes ranked among the top 10 CD8+ clonotypes, making up about 1.0-7.5% of CD8+ T cells.

To determine HCMV serostatus, a commercial ELISA kit was used to detect HCMV-specific IgG in serum. Ficoll density gradient centrifugation was used to isolate peripheral blood mononuclear cells from blood. Sequenced sample: blood T cells: a sorted CD56 or NKG2C T cell subset, CD4+ or CD8+ T cells, or bulk PBMC T cells (not recorded which). The TCR originated in a woman between 18 and 75 years old in good health.

The CDR3 is CSASGLAGGHNEQFF. Recombination connected TRBV20-1 to TRBJ2-1; TCRdb's D call, TRBD2, is unchecked because there is no DNA. CDR1 is given as DFQATT and CDR2 as SNEGSKA, both from the germline V gene (reference sequence). The CDR3 has 15 amino acids, counting the end cysteine and phenylalanine. Only the protein sequence is given.